Shown below are 9 T cell receptor beta chains from a single sample sequenced in a study of cytomegalovirus exposure and HLA in healthy donors. Measured with immunoSEQ multiplex PCR; TCRdb has only the in-frame clones, and not every one. The sample gives about 360,000 clones, 75% to 90% of which show up once; 0.8% to 0.85% is in the top ten. The material sequenced was PBMCs. The receptors derive from a young woman in good health and CMV-seronegative.

The chain joins TRBV11-2 to TRBJ1-2; TRBD1 is a possible D gene (5 bases). This CDR3 has 16 residues. V was clipped by 4 bases and J by 5 bases, with 20 bases between them. Germline assignment: CDR1 SGHAT and CDR2 FQNNGV. CDR3 nucleotide sequence: TGTGCCAGCAGCTGGTCCACAGGAAACTCCCGATATGGCTACACCTTC. Protein product: CASSWSTGNSRYGYTF.

DNA for the CDR3: TGCGCCAGCAACCCAACAGGGGCCACCGGGGAGCTGTTTTTT. Its protein is CASNPTGATGELFF. The gene calls are TRBV5-1 and TRBJ2-2; 7 bases are a match to TRBD1. Germline V gives CDR1 SGHRS, CDR2 YFSETQ. The J segment lost 4 bases and the V segment lost 6 bases, leaving 6 bases of the junction unmatched. This CDR3 comprises 14 residues.

The chain employs TRBV5-1 and TRBJ1-2; 7 bases map to TRBD1. V lost 4 bases and J lost 2; bases outside the gene matches: 2. The CDR3 length is 13 residues. From germline, CDR1 is SGHRS and CDR2 YFSETQ. The chain's CDR3 is CASSRRGNYGYTF. The CDR3 DNA follows: TGCGCCAGCAGCCGCAGGGGGAACTATGGCTACACCTTC.

The gene calls are TRBV14 and TRBJ1-1; D gene unclear. Looked up from germline, CDR1 is SGHDN and CDR2 is FVKESK. This CDR3 spans 15 amino acids. V dropped 1 base and J dropped 7 bases, with 16 bases sitting between them. CDR3 in amino acids: CASSQAGSGRSEAFF. As DNA, the CDR3 is TGTGCCAGCAGCCAAGCGGGATCTGGACGTAGTGAAGCTTTCTTT. The full variable domain, rest sourced from reference TRBV14 and TRBJ1-1, is EAGVTQFPSHSVIEKGQTVTLRCDPISGHDNLYWYRRVMGKEIKFLLHFVKESKQDESGMPNNRFLAERTGGTYSTLKVQPAELEDSGVYFCASSQAGSGRSEAFFGQGTRLTVV.

The rearrangement links TRBV9 to TRBJ1-2; D might be TRBD1 (6 bases). Germline CDR1 is SGDLS and CDR2 is YYNGEE. This CDR3 contains 13 residues. V was clipped by 3 bases and J by 5 bases, with 11 bases between them. The CDR3 DNA is TGTGCCAGCAGCGGTGGCGGACAGTATGGCTACACCTTC. It yields the protein CASSGGGQYGYTF.

The V gene is TRBV2, the J gene TRBJ2-4; maybe TRBD1 (5 bases). V was clipped by 6 bases and J by 8 bases, with 20 bases between them. The CDR3 is 15 residues long. In germline, CDR1 is SNHLY, CDR2 FYNNEI. CDR3 loop: CASRGLGGRADIQYF. For the CDR3, the DNA is TGTGCCAGCAGGGGGCTGGGCGGTCGGGCGGACATTCAGTACTTC. Full variable domain (outside the CDR3, taken from reference TRBV2 and TRBJ2-4): EPEVTQTPSHQVTQMGQEVILRCVPISNHLYFYWYRQILGQKVEFLVSFYNNEISEKSEIFDDQFSVERPDGSNFTLKIRSTKLEDSAMYFCASRGLGGRADIQYFGAGTRLSVL.

The rearrangement links TRBV19 to TRBJ2-7; 8 nucleotides line up with TRBD2. Germline-derived CDR1 and CDR2 are LNHDA and SQIVND (reference sequence). The CDR3 sequence is 15 residues long. V gave up 5 bases and J gave up 0 bases; unmatched junction bases: 6. The CDR3 DNA reads as TGTGCCAGTAGTCCCAGTAGCGGGAACTCCTACGAGCAGTACTTC. It yields the protein CASSPSSGNSYEQYF.

The chain uses TRBV7-7 and TRBJ2-5, with a tentative D call TRBD2 (5 bases). V was shortened by 4 bases and J by 7 bases, with 10 bases between the two germline ends. The germline V gene has CDR1 SSHAT and CDR2 FNYEAQ (reference sequence). This CDR3 has 12 amino acids. As DNA, the CDR3 is TGTGCCAGCAGCTCCCCTGGAGGGACCCAGTACTTC. It translates to CASSSPGGTQYF.

This clone was recorded a few times. V and J are TRBV4-1 and TRBJ2-1, with D uncertain. The V gene's germline CDR1 is MGHRA and CDR2 YSYEKL. V lost 0 bases and J lost 3, with 9 bases in between. The CDR3 is made up of 15 amino acids. CDR3 residues: CASSQDPSNYNEQFF. CDR3 sequence (DNA): TGCGCCAGCAGCCAAGATCCCTCTAACTACAATGAGCAGTTCTTC.